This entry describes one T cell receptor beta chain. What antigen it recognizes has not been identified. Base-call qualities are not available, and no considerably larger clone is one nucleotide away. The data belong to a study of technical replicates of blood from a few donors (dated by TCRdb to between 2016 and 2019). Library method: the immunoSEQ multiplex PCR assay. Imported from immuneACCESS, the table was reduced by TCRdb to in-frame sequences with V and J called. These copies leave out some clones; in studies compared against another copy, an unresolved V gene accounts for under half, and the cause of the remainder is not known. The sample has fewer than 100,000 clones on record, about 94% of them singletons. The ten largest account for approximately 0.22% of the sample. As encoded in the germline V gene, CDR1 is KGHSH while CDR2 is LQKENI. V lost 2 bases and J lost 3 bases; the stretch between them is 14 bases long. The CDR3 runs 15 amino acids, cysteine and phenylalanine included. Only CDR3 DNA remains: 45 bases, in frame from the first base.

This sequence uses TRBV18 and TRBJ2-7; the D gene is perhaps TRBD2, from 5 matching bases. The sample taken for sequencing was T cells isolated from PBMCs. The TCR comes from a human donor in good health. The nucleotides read TGTGCCAGCTCACCATCCCTAGCCGGTGGCTACGAGCAGTACTTC. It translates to CASSPSLAGGYEQYF.